This section outlines one TCR beta chain sequence together with its context. The target antigen is unknown. The sample is drawn from a study of T cell responses to AZD1222 COVID-19 vaccine. Some clones are missing from TCRdb's copy, which holds only in-frame ones; the method was immunoSEQ multiplex PCR. The sample records over 120,000 clones, over 75% being singletons. General study results and limits: Seropositivity was recorded at baseline in only a handful of AZD1222 recipients. The peak T cell response came first, and repertoires were sampled only after it. Receipt of two AZD1222 doses was followed by a rise in Spike-specific TCR breadth and depth. Donors were largely white British and mainly female; clonal diversity was possibly underestimated.

After removal of 6 bases from V and 2 bases from J, the junction contained 10 bases not matched to a gene. Germline V lookup: CDR1 MDHEN, CDR2 SYDVKM. This CDR3 is built from 17 residues. The chain recombines TRBV28 with TRBJ2-6; 7 positions agree with TRBD1. The receptor comes from an adult who received the MenACWY meningococcal vaccine as a control. Sequencing was performed on peripheral blood, taken 28 days after the second dose of the MenACWY control vaccine. The chain's CDR3 is CASSKGGASAGANVLTF. Here the CDR3 DNA reads TGTGCCAGCAGCAAAGGGGGCGCTTCTGCTGGGGCCAACGTCCTGACTTTC.